This T cell receptor beta chain was found in a study of control samples from healthy donors and cancer patients. This CDR3 spans 16 amino acids. Germline CDR1 KGHSH, CDR2 LQKENI. Trimming removed 3 bases from V and 7 bases from J; junction bases left unmatched: 9. TCRdb's copy holds only in-frame clones and misses some; the assay was immunoSEQ multiplex PCR. Among around 120,000 clones listed, around 86% were seen once. The sequenced sample was blood. The gene calls are TRBV18 and TRBJ1-4; 9 bases are shared with TRBD1. This sequence was found in a man aged 40-55 years in good health. The CDR3 DNA sequence: TGTGCCAGCTCACCGGGACAGGGAACGAGGTTTGAAAAACTGTTTTTT. This gives the protein CASSPGQGTRFEKLFF. The complete variable domain, with remaining parts taken from reference TRBV18 and TRBJ1-4, reads NAGVMQNPRHLVRRRGQEARLRCSPMKGHSHVYWYRQLPEEGLKFMVYLQKENIIDESGMPKERFSAEFPKEGPSILRIQQVVRGDSAAYFCASSPGQGTRFEKLFFGSGTQLSVL.